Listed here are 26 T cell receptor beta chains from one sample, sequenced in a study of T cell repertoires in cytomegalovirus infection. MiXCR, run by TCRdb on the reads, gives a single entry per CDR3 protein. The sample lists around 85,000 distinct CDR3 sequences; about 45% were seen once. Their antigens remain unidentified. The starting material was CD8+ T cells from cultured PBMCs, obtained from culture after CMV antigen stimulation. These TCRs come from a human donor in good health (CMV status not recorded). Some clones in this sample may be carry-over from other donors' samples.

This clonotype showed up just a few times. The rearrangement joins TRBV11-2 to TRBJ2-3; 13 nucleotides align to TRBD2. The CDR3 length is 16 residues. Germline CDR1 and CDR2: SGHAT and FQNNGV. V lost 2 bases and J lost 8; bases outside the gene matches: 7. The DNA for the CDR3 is TGTGCCAGCAGCTTACACCCGGGACTAGCGGGGACTACGCAGTATTTT. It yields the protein CASSLHPGLAGTTQYF. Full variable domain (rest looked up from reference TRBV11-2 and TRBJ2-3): EAGVAQSPRYKIIEKRQSVAFWCNPISGHATLYWYQQILGQGPKLLIQFQNNGVVDDSQLPKDRFSAERLKGVDSTLKIQPAKLEDSAVYLCASSLHPGLAGTTQYFGPGTRLTVL.

CDR3 residues: CASSLEGSNEQFF. CDR3 DNA: TGTGCCAGCAGCTTAGAAGGCAGCAATGAGCAGTTCTTC. This chain joins TRBV7-4 and TRBJ2-1; D is uncertain. The CDR3 length is 13 residues. The V gene's germline CDR1 is SGHVT and CDR2 SQSDAQ. The V end was cut by 1 base, the J end by 6 bases, with 7 bases between. Full variable domain (outside the CDR3, taken from reference TRBV7-4 and TRBJ2-1): GAGVSQSPRYKVAKRGRDVALRCDSISGHVTLYWYRQTLGQGSEVLTYSQSDAQRDKSGRPSGRFSAERPERSVSTLKIQRTEQGDSAVYLCASSLEGSNEQFFGPGTRLTVL.

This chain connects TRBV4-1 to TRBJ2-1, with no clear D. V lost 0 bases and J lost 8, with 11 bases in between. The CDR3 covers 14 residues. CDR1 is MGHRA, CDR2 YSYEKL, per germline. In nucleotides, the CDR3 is TGCGCCAGCAGCCAAGACAGCGTCCAGGATGAGCAGTTCTTC. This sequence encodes CASSQDSVQDEQFF.

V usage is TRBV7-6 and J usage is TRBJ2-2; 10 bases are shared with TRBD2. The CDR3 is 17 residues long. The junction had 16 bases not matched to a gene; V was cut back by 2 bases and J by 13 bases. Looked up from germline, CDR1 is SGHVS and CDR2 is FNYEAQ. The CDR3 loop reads CASSLSDSSGRRVGLFF. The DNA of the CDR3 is TGTGCCAGCAGCTTATCGGACTCTAGCGGGAGAAGGGTTGGGCTGTTTTTT.

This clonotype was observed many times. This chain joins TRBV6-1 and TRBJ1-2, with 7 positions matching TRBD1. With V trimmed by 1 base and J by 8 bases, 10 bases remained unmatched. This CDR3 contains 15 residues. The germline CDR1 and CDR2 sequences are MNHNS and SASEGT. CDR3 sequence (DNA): TGTGCCAGCAGTGAAGGGCCGGGACAGCCCGAGGGCTACACCTTC. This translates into CASSEGPGQPEGYTF.

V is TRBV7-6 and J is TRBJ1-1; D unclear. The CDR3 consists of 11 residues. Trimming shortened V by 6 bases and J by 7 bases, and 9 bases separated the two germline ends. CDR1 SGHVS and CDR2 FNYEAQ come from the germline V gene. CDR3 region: CASRSIVEAFF. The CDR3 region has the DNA TGTGCCAGCAGGAGTATAGTTGAAGCTTTCTTT.

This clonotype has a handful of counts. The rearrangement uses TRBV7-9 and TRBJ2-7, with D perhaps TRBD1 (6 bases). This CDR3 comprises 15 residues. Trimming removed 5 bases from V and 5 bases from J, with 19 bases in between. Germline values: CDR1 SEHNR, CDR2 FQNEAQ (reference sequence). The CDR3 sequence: CASSPRRPGAHEQYF. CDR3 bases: TGTGCCAGCAGCCCCAGGAGGCCAGGGGCCCACGAGCAGTACTTC.

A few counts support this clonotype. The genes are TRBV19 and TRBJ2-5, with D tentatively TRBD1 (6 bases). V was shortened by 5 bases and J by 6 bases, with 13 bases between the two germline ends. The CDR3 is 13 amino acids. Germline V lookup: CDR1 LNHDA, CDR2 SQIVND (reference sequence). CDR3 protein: CASSPGAMKTQYF. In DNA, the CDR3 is TGTGCCAGTAGTCCAGGGGCCATGAAGACCCAGTACTTC.

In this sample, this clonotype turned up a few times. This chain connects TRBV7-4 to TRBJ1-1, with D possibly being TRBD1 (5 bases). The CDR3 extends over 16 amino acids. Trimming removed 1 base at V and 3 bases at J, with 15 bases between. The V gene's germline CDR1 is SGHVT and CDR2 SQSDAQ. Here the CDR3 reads CASSLVKGPGDTEAFF. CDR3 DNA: TGTGCCAGCAGCTTAGTGAAGGGCCCGGGGGACACTGAAGCTTTCTTT.

The DNA of the CDR3 is TGCGCCAGCAGCCAAGAAGGACGGACCACCTACGAGCAGTACTTC. This codes for CASSQEGRTTYEQYF. The genes are TRBV4-1 and TRBJ2-7; no clear D. Germline lookup yields CDR1 MGHRA and CDR2 YSYEKL. The CDR3 is made up of 15 amino acids. The germline V and J ends were trimmed by 0 bases and 2 bases, with 11 bases remaining between them.

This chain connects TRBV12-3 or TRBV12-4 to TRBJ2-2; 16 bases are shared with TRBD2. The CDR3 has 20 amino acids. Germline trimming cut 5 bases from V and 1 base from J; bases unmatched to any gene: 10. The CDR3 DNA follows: TGTGCCAGCAGTCCCCCGGCGGGACTAGCGGGAGGGAAGAACACCGGGGAGCTGTTTTTT. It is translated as CASSPPAGLAGGKNTGELFF.

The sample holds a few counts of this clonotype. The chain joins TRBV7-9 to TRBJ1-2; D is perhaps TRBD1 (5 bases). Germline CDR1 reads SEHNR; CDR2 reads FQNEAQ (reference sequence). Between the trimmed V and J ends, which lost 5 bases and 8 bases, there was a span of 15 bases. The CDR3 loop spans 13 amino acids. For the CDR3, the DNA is TGTGCCAGCAGCGCCGGGCTTAGGGACGGCTACACCTTC. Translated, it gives CASSAGLRDGYTF.

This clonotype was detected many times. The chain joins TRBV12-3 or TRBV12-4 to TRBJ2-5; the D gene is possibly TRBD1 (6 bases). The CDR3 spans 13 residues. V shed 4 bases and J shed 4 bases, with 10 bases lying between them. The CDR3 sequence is CASSSGRGETQYF. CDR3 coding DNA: TGTGCCAGCAGTTCAGGCAGGGGAGAGACCCAGTACTTC.

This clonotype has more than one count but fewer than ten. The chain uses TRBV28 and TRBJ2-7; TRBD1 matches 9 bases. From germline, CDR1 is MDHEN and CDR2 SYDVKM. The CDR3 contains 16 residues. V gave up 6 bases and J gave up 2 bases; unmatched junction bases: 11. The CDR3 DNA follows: TGTGCCAGCAGCCTCCGGGACAGGGAATTCGCCTACGAGCAGTACTTC. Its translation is CASSLRDREFAYEQYF.

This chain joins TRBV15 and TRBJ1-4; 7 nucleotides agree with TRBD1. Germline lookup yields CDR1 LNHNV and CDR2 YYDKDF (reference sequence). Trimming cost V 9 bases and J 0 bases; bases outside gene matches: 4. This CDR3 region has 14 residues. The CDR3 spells CATGQFATNEKLFF. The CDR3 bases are TGTGCCACGGGACAGTTTGCAACTAATGAAAAACTGTTTTTT. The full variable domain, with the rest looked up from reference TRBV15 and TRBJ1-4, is DAMVIQNPRYQVTQFGKPVTLSCSQTLNHNVMYWYQQKSSQAPKLLFHYYDKDFNNEADTPDNFQSRRPNTSFCFLDIRSPGLGDTAMYLCATGQFATNEKLFFGSGTQLSVL.

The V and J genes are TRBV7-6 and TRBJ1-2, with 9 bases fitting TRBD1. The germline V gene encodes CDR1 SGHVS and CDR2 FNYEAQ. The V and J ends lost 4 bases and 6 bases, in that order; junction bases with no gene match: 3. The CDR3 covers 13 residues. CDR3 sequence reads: CASSSQGANGYTF. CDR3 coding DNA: TGTGCCAGCAGCTCACAGGGGGCGAATGGCTACACCTTC.

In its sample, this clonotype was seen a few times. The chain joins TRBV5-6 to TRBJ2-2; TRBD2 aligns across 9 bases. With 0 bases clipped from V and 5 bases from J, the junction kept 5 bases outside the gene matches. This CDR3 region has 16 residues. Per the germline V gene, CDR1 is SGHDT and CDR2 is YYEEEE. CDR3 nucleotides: TGTGCCAGCAGCTTGGCCTTAGCGGGAGATACCGGGGAGCTGTTTTTT. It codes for CASSLALAGDTGELFF.

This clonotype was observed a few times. This CDR3 reads CASRAGTSLEQYF. The CDR3 DNA sequence: TGTGCCAGCAGGGCCGGGACTAGCCTCGAGCAGTACTTC. V gene TRBV7-9 combines with J gene TRBJ2-7; 9 bases match TRBD2. V trimming: 6 bases; J trimming: 6 bases; junction bases outside the gene matches: 6. The CDR3 totals 13 residues. CDR1 is SEHNR and CDR2 is FQNEAQ in the germline V gene (reference sequence).

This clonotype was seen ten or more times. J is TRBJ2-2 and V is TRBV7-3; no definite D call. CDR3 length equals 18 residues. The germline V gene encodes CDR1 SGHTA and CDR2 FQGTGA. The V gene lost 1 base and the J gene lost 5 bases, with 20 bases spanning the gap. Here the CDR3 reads CASSLKASASRTTGELFF. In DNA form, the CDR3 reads TGTGCCAGCAGCTTAAAAGCTTCGGCTTCACGAACTACCGGGGAGCTGTTTTTT.

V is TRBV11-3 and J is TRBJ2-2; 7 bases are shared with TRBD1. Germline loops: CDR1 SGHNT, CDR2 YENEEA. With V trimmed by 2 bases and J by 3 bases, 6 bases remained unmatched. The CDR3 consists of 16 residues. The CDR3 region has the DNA TGTGCCAGCAGCTTAAGCGACAGGGCTGACACCGGGGAGCTGTTTTTT. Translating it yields CASSLSDRADTGELFF.

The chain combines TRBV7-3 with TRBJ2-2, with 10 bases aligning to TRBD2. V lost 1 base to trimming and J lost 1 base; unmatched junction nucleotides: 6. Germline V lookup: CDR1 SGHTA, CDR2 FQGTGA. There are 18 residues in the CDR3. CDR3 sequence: CASSLRLAGARNTGELFF. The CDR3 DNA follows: TGTGCCAGCAGCTTAAGGCTAGCGGGAGCCAGGAACACCGGGGAGCTGTTTTTT.

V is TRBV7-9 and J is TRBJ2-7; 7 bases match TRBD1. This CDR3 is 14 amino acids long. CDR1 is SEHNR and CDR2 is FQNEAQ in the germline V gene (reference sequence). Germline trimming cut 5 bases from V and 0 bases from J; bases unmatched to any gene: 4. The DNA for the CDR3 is TGTGCCAGCAGCCCGACAGGGACCTCCTACGAGCAGTACTTC. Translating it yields CASSPTGTSYEQYF.

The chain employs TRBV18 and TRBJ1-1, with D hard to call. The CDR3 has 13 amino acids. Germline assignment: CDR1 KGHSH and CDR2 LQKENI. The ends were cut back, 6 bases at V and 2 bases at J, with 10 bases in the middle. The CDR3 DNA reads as TGTGCCAGCTCCCGTGACGCAAACACTGAAGCTTTCTTT. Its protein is CASSRDANTEAFF.

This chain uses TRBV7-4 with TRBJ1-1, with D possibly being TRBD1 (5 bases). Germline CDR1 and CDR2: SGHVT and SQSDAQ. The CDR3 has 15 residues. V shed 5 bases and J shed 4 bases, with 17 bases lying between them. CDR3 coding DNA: TGTGCCAGCAGCCCCCCCGTCTCAGGGATCACTGAAGCTTTCTTT. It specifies CASSPPVSGITEAFF.

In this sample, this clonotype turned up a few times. The CDR3 loop is CASSLGLAETQYF. The CDR3, as DNA: TGTGCCAGCAGCTTGGGTCTAGCGGAGACCCAGTACTTC. The chain carries TRBV7-3 and TRBJ2-5, with a possible D match to TRBD2 (6 bases). Trimming removed 3 bases at V and 5 bases at J, with 10 bases between. Per the germline V gene, CDR1 is SGHTA and CDR2 is FQGTGA. This CDR3 spans 13 amino acids.

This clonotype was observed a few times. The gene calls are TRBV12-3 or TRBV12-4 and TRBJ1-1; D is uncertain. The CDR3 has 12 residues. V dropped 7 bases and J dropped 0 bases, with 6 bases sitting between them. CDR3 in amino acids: CASTRVNTEAFF. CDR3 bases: TGTGCCAGCACCCGGGTGAACACTGAAGCTTTCTTT.